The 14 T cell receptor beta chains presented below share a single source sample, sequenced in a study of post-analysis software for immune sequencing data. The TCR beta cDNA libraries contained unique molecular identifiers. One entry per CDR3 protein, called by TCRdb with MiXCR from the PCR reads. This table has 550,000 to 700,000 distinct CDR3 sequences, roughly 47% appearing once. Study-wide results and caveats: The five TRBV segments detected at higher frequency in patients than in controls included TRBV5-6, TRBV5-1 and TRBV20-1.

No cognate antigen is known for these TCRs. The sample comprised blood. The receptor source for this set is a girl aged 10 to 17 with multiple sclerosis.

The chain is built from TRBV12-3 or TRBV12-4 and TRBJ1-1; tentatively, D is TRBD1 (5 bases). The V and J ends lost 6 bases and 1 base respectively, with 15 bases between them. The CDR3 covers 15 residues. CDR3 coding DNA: TGTGCCAGCAGGTCAGCCAGGGACGAGAACACTGAAGCTTTCTTT. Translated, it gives CASRSARDENTEAFF.

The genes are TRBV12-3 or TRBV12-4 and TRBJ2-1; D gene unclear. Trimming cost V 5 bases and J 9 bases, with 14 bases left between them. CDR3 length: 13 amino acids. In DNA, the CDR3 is TGTGCCAGCAGTCCCCTAAGCGTATTTGAGCAGTTCTTC. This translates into CASSPLSVFEQFF.

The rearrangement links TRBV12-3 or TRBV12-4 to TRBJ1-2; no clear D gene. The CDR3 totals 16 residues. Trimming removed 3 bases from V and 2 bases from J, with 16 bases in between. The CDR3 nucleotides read TGTGCCAGCAGTTTTAACTTGCGGGTAGGGAACTATGGCTACACCTTC. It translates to CASSFNLRVGNYGYTF.

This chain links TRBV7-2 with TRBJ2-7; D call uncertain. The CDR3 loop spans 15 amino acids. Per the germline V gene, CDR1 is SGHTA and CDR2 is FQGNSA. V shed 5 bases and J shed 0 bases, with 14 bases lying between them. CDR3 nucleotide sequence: TGTGCCAGCAGCCCCTACGTAGGGATCTCCTACGAGCAGTACTTC. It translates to CASSPYVGISYEQYF.

CDR3 sequence reads: CSANPGISPRTQYF. For the CDR3, the DNA is TGCAGCGCCAATCCGGGGATCAGCCCCAGGACCCAGTACTTC. V usage is TRBV29-1 and J usage is TRBJ2-5; D is perhaps TRBD2 (5 bases). The germline V gene has CDR1 SQVTM and CDR2 ANQGSEA. V gave up 7 bases and J gave up 7 bases, with 22 bases separating them. The CDR3 sequence is 14 residues long. Complete variable domain (other parts from reference TRBV29-1 and TRBJ2-5): SAVISQKPSRDICQRGTSLTIQCQVDSQVTMMFWYRQQPGQSLTLIATANQGSEATYESGFVIDKFPISRPNLTFSTLTVSNMSPEDSSIYLCSANPGISPRTQYFGPGTRLLVL.

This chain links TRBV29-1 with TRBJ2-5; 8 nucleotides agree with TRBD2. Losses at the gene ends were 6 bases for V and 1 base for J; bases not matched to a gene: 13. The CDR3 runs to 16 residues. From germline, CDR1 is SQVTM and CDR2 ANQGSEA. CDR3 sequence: CSVNPVGSGTQETQYF. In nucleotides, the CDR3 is TGCAGCGTCAACCCCGTCGGTAGCGGGACCCAAGAGACCCAGTACTTC.

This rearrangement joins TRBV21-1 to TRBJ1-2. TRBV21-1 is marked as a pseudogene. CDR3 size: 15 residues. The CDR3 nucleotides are TGTGCCAGCAGCTTTGGAGGGAAGAGCCTGTATGGCTACACCTTC. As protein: CASSFGGKSLYGYTF.

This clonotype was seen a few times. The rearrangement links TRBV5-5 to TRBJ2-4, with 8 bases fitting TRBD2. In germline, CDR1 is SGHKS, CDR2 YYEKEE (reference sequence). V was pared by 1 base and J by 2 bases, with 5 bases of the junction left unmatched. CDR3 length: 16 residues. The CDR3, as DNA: TGTGCCAGCAGCTTGCTAGCGGGTACGACCAAAAACATTCAGTACTTC. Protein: CASSLLAGTTKNIQYF.

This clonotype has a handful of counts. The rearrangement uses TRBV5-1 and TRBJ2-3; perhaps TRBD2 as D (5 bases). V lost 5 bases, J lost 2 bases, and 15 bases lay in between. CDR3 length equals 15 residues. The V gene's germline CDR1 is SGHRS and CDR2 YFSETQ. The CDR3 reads CASSHGGSATDTQYF. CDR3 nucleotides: TGCGCCAGCAGTCACGGCGGTAGCGCCACAGATACGCAGTATTTT. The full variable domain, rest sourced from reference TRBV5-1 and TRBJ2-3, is KAGVTQTPRYLIKTRGQQVTLSCSPISGHRSVSWYQQTPGQGLQFLFEYFSETQRNKGNFPGRFSGRQFSNSRSEMNVSTLELGDSALYLCASSHGGSATDTQYFGPGTRLTVL.

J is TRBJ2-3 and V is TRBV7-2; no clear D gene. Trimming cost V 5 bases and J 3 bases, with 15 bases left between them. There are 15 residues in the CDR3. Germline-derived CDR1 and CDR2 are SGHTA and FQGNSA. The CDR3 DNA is TGTGCCAGCAGCCTTCGGTCGGTTACGACAGATACGCAGTATTTT. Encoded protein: CASSLRSVTTDTQYF.

Here the CDR3 reads CASSSRGPTGYGYTF. The CDR3 nucleotides are TGTGCCAGCAGTTCCAGGGGCCCGACAGGTTACGGCTACACCTTC. The rearrangement joins TRBV6-6 to TRBJ1-2, with a weak D call TRBD1 (6 bases). The germline gives CDR1 MNHNY, CDR2 SVGAGI (reference sequence). V dropped 4 bases and J dropped 8 bases, with 20 bases sitting between them. There are 15 residues in the CDR3.

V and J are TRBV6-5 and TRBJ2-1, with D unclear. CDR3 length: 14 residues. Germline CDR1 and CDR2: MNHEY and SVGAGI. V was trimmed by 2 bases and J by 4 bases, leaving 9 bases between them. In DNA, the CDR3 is TGTGCCAGCAGTTACCTGGCTAGTTACAATGAGCAGTTCTTC. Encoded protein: CASSYLASYNEQFF.

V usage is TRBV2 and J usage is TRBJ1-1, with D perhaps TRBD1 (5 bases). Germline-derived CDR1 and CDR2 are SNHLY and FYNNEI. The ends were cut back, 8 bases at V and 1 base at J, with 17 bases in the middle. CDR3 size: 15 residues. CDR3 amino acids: CASPQGGRGNTEAFF. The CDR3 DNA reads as TGTGCCAGCCCCCAGGGCGGGCGGGGGAACACTGAAGCTTTCTTT.

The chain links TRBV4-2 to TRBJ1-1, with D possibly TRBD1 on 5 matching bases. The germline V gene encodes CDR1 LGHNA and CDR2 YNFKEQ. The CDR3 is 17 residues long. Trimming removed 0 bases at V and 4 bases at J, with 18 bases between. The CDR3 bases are TGTGCCAGCAGCCAAGACAGGCAGGGCCCCCTGGGCACTGAAGCTTTCTTT. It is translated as CASSQDRQGPLGTEAFF.